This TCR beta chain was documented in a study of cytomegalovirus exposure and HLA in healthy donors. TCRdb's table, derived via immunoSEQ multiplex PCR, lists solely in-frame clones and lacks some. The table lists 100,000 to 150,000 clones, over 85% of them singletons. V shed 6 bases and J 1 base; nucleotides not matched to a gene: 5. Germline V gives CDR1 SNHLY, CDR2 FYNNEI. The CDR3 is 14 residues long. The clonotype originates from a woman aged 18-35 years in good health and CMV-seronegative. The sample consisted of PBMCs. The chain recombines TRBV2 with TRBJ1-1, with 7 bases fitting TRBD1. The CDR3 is CASSADRSNTEAFF. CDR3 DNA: TGTGCCAGCAGCGCGGACAGGTCGAACACTGAAGCTTTCTTT.